One sample yielded the 2 T cell receptor beta chains listed below, sequenced in a study of T cell changes during pregnancy in multiple sclerosis. TCRdb keeps only in-frame clones here, not all; method: immunoSEQ multiplex PCR. The data hold tens of thousands of clones, with 90% to 95% observed a single time. Sequencing was performed on CD8+ T cells from peripheral blood mononuclear cells, taken in the third trimester of pregnancy. All receptors derive from a female donor with multiple sclerosis, enrolled in a pregnancy study.

This clone appeared a single time. The genes are TRBV5-1 and TRBJ2-7; D might be TRBD2 (6 bases). V was trimmed by 0 bases and J by 0 bases, leaving 13 bases between them. The CDR3 covers 16 residues. From germline, CDR1 is SGHRS and CDR2 YFSETQ. CDR3 residues: CASSLAEGLSSYEQYF. The DNA of the CDR3 is TGCGCCAGCAGCTTGGCGGAGGGACTGAGCTCCTACGAGCAGTACTTC.

This clone was found a few times. The V and J genes are TRBV4-1 and TRBJ2-7; D perhaps matches TRBD1 (5 bases). Germline CDR1 and CDR2: MGHRA and YSYEKL. This CDR3 contains 15 residues. V lost 1 base to trimming and J lost 0 bases, with 10 bases between them. This chain's CDR3 is CASSQVEGASYEQYF. DNA for the CDR3: TGCGCCAGCAGCCAAGTCGAAGGGGCCTCCTACGAGCAGTACTTC.